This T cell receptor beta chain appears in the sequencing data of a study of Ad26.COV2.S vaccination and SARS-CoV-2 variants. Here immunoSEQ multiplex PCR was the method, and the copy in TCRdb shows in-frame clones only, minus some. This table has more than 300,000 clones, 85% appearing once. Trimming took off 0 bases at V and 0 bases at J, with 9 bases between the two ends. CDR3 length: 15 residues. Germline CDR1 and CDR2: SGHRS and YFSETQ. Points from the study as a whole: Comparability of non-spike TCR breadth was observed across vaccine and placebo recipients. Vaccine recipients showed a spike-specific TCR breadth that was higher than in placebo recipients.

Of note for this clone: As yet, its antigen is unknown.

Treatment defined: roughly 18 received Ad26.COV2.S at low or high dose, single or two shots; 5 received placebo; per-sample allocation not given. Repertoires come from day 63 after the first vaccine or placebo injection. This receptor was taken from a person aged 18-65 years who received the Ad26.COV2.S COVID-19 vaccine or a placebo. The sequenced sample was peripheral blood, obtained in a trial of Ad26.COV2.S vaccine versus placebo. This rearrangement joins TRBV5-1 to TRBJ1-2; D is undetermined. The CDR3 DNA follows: TGCGCCAGCAGCTTGGATCCAGGAGCTAACTATGGCTACACCTTC. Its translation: CASSLDPGANYGYTF.